This is a list of T cell receptor beta chains from one sample in a study of blood T cell repertoires in COVID-19. Sequencing was performed with immunoSEQ multiplex PCR; in TCRdb, only in-frame clones are kept and a portion is missing. The sample records 100,000 to 120,000 clones, 80% to 90% being singletons. Sequencing was carried out using peripheral blood. All receptors derive from a woman aged 55-69 years with acute or convalescent COVID-19. CDR3s include the opening cysteine and the closing phenylalanine or tryptophan. A D gene is named only where the DNA matches it firmly. Rows may omit the clone size; those that give it use once, few, many or a size class.

DNA	CDR3	D	V	J	size
TGTGCCAGCAGCTTGGTCAGTCTGAGGAGCTATGGCTACACCTTC	CASSLVSLRSYGYTF	.	TRBV5-6	TRBJ1-2	.
TGTGCCACCTCGGAGACAGACTACGAGCAGTACTTC	CATSETDYEQYF	.	TRBV24-1	TRBJ2-7	.
TGTGCCAGCAGTGGGGGCATTCACTCTGGAAACACCATATATTTT	CASSGGIHSGNTIYF	.	TRBV25-1	TRBJ1-3	many
TGCAGCTTGAATCGACAGGGGACAGATACGCAGTATTTT	CSLNRQGTDTQYF	TRBD1	TRBV29-1	TRBJ2-3	.
TGTGCCAGCAGTATAGACAGGGTCGCCGGTGGTGGCTACACCTTC	CASSIDRVAGGGYTF	TRBD1	TRBV6-5	TRBJ1-2	.
TGTGCCAGCAGCTTTGGACTAGCGGGACCGAACACCGGGGAGCTGTTTTTT	CASSFGLAGPNTGELFF	TRBD2	TRBV11-2	TRBJ2-2	.
TGTGCCAGCAGTTTAACAGGGTATCAGCCCCAGCATTTT	CASSLTGYQPQHF	.	TRBV27	TRBJ1-5	.
TGTGCCAGCAGCCAAGACTTCACTGAAGCTTTCTTT	CASSQDFTEAFF	.	TRBV3-1/TRBV3-2	TRBJ1-1	once
TGTGCCACCAGCAGGGGACAGTATAATGACACTGAAGCTTTCTTT	CATSRGQYNDTEAFF	TRBD1	TRBV15	TRBJ1-1	.
TGCAGCGTTGGAGGGACTAGCGGGGGGGCCTACGAGCAGTACTTC	CSVGGTSGGAYEQYF	TRBD2	TRBV29-1	TRBJ2-7	.
TGTGCCAGCAGTTCCGCCCAAGGGACAGCTGAAGCTTTCTTT	CASSSAQGTAEAFF	TRBD1	TRBV27	TRBJ1-1	.
TGTGCTAGTGGTTTGGGGTTGCTACAGGGGAAGGTAGGGTACACCTTC	CASGLGLLQGKVGYTF	TRBD1	TRBV12-5	TRBJ1-2	once
TGTGCCTGGAGTTCAGGGGGCTCTGGCTACACCTTC	CAWSSGGSGYTF	TRBD1	TRBV30	TRBJ1-2	once
TGCGCCAGCAGCTTCTTGGCTAGCGGGGGGGCAGAGACCCAGTACTTC	CASSFLASGGAETQYF	TRBD2	TRBV5-1	TRBJ2-5	.
TGTGCCAGCAGTGACCAGACAGCTACCTACGAGCAGTACTTC	CASSDQTATYEQYF	.	TRBV6-1	TRBJ2-7	once
TGTGCCAGCAGCTTATCCCTAGGGGGCTCTGGGGCCAACGTCCTGACTTTC	CASSLSLGGSGANVLTF	.	TRBV7-9	TRBJ2-6	.
TGTGCCAGCAGTCCGTCCCGGGACAGGCCTTGGCATTTT	CASSPSRDRPWHF	TRBD1	TRBV6-5	TRBJ1-5	.
TGTGCCAGCAGCCAAGACCCGGCCGGGACAGGGAAATATGGCTACACCTTC	CASSQDPAGTGKYGYTF	TRBD1	TRBV14	TRBJ1-2	.
TGTGCCAGCAGAGTTCCAGGGTATGGCTACACCTTC	CASRVPGYGYTF	.	TRBV28	TRBJ1-2	once
TGTGCCAGCAACGACAGGGGTTACACAGATACGCAGTATTTT	CASNDRGYTDTQYF	TRBD1	TRBV7-2	TRBJ2-3	.
TGTGCCACAGCACCCGCGGGGGCCCTGGCCGGGGAGCTGTTTTTT	CATAPAGALAGELFF	.	TRBV6-5	TRBJ2-2	few
TGCGCCAGCAGCCCCAGGACAGGGGGAGGTTATGGCTACACCTTC	CASSPRTGGGYGYTF	TRBD1	TRBV5-1	TRBJ1-2	once